The 15 T cell receptor beta chains in this list originate from one sample, sequenced in a study of blood T cell repertoires in COVID-19. Data came from immunoSEQ multiplex PCR; TCRdb stores just in-frame clones and leaves some out. The sample lists about 190,000 clones; around 84% were seen once. The sequenced sample consisted of peripheral blood. The source of these receptors is a man aged 25-40 years with active or convalescent COVID-19.

V and J are TRBV11-2 and TRBJ1-2; the match to TRBD1 covers 7 bases. CDR1 and CDR2 from the germline V gene are SGHAT and FQNNGV. Trimming removed 8 bases from V and 3 bases from J; junction bases left unmatched: 3. This CDR3 contains 12 residues. The CDR3 spells CASATGYYGYTF. For the CDR3, the DNA is TGTGCCAGCGCGACAGGGTACTATGGCTACACCTTC.

J is TRBJ1-1 and V is TRBV29-1; 9 nucleotides agree with TRBD1. The V segment lost 4 bases and the J segment 5 bases; nucleotides outside the gene matches: 5. The CDR3 is made up of 13 amino acids. Germline loops: CDR1 SQVTM, CDR2 ANQGSEA. DNA for the CDR3: TGCAGCGTTGGCCGGGACAGGGCGACTGAAGCTTTCTTT. Translating it yields CSVGRDRATEAFF.

The chain couples TRBV6-1 to TRBJ2-7; tentative D call: TRBD2 (6 bases). V lost 1 base and J lost 5, with 12 bases in between. The CDR3 consists of 14 residues. The germline V gene encodes CDR1 MNHNS and CDR2 SASEGT. CDR3 sequence reads: CASSEGGAFHEQYV. The CDR3 DNA is TGTGCCAGCAGTGAAGGCGGGGCGTTCCACGAGCAGTACGTC.

This clone was counted a single time. V and J are TRBV7-3 and TRBJ2-4, with 7 nucleotides matching TRBD1. CDR3 length: 13 residues. V gave up 5 bases and J gave up 9 bases; unmatched junction bases: 7. Germline V gives CDR1 SGHTA, CDR2 FQGTGA. CDR3 sequence: CASSAQGSGIQYF. CDR3 sequence (DNA): TGTGCCAGCAGCGCACAGGGGTCGGGCATTCAGTACTTC.

The DNA of the CDR3 is TGTGCCAGCAGCCAAGATTGGGCTGATGAAAAACTGTTTTTT. This gives the protein CASSQDWADEKLFF. The chain couples TRBV14 to TRBJ1-4; D remains unclear. CDR3 length equals 14 residues. Trimming cost V 0 bases and J 6 bases, with 8 bases left between them. Germline V lookup: CDR1 SGHDN, CDR2 FVKESK.

The chain is built from TRBV20-1 and TRBJ2-3; D is perhaps TRBD2 (6 bases). The V and J ends lost 6 bases and 9 bases respectively, with 10 bases between them. The CDR3 loop spans 10 amino acids. Germline V gene data show CDR1 as DFQATT and CDR2 as SNEGSKA (reference sequence). The CDR3 sequence: CSAPSGTQYF. In nucleotides, the CDR3 is TGCAGTGCCCCGAGCGGGACGCAGTATTTT.

To note about this clone: Sequence at one end of the junction differs from germline and may be a read error. The chain recombines TRBV6-5 with TRBJ2-7, with a weak D call TRBD1 (6 bases). The CDR3 is 14 residues long. CDR1 MNHEY and CDR2 SVGAGI come from the germline V gene. CDR3 residues: CASTYSGAAYEQYF. The CDR3, as DNA: TGTGCCAGCACTTACTCAGGGGCCGCCTACGAGCAGTACTTC.

This clone turned up a few times. CDR3 DNA sequence: TGTGCCAGCAGCTTAGAAATTGGTGGCGGGGCCAACGTCCTGACTTTC. Translation gives CASSLEIGGGANVLTF. This chain links TRBV7-9 with TRBJ2-6; D unclear. CDR1 is SEHNR, CDR2 FQNEAQ, per germline (reference sequence). The CDR3 is made up of 16 amino acids. V was pared by 1 base and J by 4 bases, with 11 bases between.

V gene TRBV6-1 combines with J gene TRBJ2-7; D is possibly TRBD1 (6 bases). The CDR3 is 15 residues long. Germline loops: CDR1 MNHNS, CDR2 SASEGT. V lost 0 bases, J lost 2 bases, and 11 bases lay in between. CDR3 residues: CASSEAGHQAYEQYF. CDR3 DNA sequence: TGTGCCAGCAGTGAAGCGGGACATCAAGCCTACGAGCAGTACTTC.

The chain is built from TRBV7-9 and TRBJ2-7; 10 bases line up with TRBD1. Trimming cost V 1 base and J 3 bases; bases outside gene matches: 6. CDR3 length: 16 amino acids. Per the germline V gene, CDR1 is SEHNR and CDR2 is FQNEAQ (reference sequence). CDR3 protein: CASSLEVRTGGYEQYF. DNA for the CDR3: TGTGCCAGCAGCTTAGAAGTACGGACAGGGGGCTACGAGCAGTACTTC.

The V call is TRBV28, the J call TRBJ2-3; D uncertain. Germline V gene sequence: CDR1 MDHEN, CDR2 SYDVKM. Trimming removed 4 bases from V and 10 bases from J, with 18 bases in between. This CDR3 has 14 residues. The CDR3 region has the DNA TGTGCCAGCAGTTCAGAACCCCCCTCCCCCCCGCAGTATTTT. Residues: CASSSEPPSPPQYF. Full variable domain (missing parts from reference TRBV28 and TRBJ2-3): DVKVTQSSRYLVKRTGEKVFLECVQDMDHENMFWYRQDPGLGLRLIYFSYDVKMKEKGDIPEGYSVSREKKERFSLILESASTNQTSMYLCASSSEPPSPPQYFGPGTRLTVL.

A few counts support this clone. The chain uses TRBV5-1 and TRBJ2-1, with D possibly TRBD1 on 5 matching bases. Germline CDR1 SGHRS, CDR2 YFSETQ. V was cut by 4 bases and J by 7 bases, with 15 bases left in between. The CDR3 runs 14 residues. CDR3 DNA: TGCGCCAGCAGCCTGACGGACAAGAGGAATGAGCAGTTCTTC. Protein product: CASSLTDKRNEQFF.

The chain carries TRBV6-2 or TRBV6-3 and TRBJ1-1; TRBD1 might be the D (5 bases). V lost 1 base and J 12 bases, leaving 15 bases between the germline ends. The length of the CDR3 is 13 residues. CDR1 is MNHEY and CDR2 is SVGEGT in the germline V gene. The CDR3 sequence: CASSYFDSSRSFF. As DNA, the CDR3 is TGTGCCAGCAGTTACTTTGACAGCTCTAGGTCTTTCTTT.

The J gene is TRBJ1-6, the V gene TRBV27; D gene uncertain. The CDR3 contains 12 residues. The V gene's germline CDR1 is MNHEY and CDR2 SMNVEV (reference sequence). Trimming stripped 3 bases from V and 5 bases from J, with 2 bases between. The CDR3 loop is CASSFNNSPLHF. CDR3 DNA: TGTGCCAGCAGTTTCAATAATTCACCCCTCCACTTT.

The chain uses TRBV5-1 and TRBJ2-5, with D maybe TRBD1 (6 bases). Trimming stripped 0 bases from V and 5 bases from J, with 11 bases between. Germline V gene sequence: CDR1 SGHRS, CDR2 YFSETQ. CDR3 length: 14 amino acids. The CDR3 DNA sequence: TGCGCCAGCAGCTTGGAACAGGGAAGGGAGACCCAGTACTTC. As protein: CASSLEQGRETQYF.